Presented here are 30 T cell receptor beta chains from one specimen sequenced in a study of breast tumors, draining lymph nodes, adjacent tissues (dated by TCRdb to 2016 to 2018). The library was generated by multiplex PCR. The instrument given in TCRdb is Illumina HiSeq 2000. TCRdb trimmed the raw reads at Q25, called clones with MiXCR and kept productive beta chains. Each entry is one CDR3 protein sequence, shown with its most common DNA and genes. This sample holds 150,000 to 200,000 distinct CDR3 sequences; approximately 30% were observed only once. The leading ten clones occupy about 3.8% of the sample. The lymph node samples were taken from the axillary draining lymph nodes of breast cancer patients. Material for sequencing was axillary lymph node tissue. The source is a female donor with breast cancer. Some clones in this sample may be carry-over from other donors' samples.

This chain joins TRBV7-3 and TRBJ2-1; D unclear. The CDR3 totals 15 residues. Trimming cost V 6 bases and J 5 bases, with 17 bases left between them. Per the germline V gene, CDR1 is SGHTA and CDR2 is FQGTGA. CDR3 loop: CASRPSRTNDNEQFF. The CDR3 nucleotides read TGTGCCAGCAGACCATCCCGGACGAATGACAATGAGCAGTTCTTC.

This rearrangement joins TRBV29-1 to TRBJ1-3; 9 bases align to TRBD1. The germline gives CDR1 SQVTM, CDR2 ANQGSEA. The CDR3 covers 18 residues. Losses at the gene ends were 8 bases for V and 1 base for J; bases not matched to a gene: 18. CDR3 protein: CSFPRANRGLSSGNTIYF. CDR3 bases: TGCAGCTTTCCACGAGCAAACAGGGGGCTTTCGTCTGGAAACACCATATATTTT.

As concerns this clonotype: This likely comes from a read error, as the CDR3 has no conserved phenylalanine or tryptophan at its end. The genes are TRBV7-9 and TRBJ2-1; 12 positions match TRBD2. V lost 1 base, J lost 6 bases, and 7 bases stayed unmatched. Looked up from germline, CDR1 is SEHNR and CDR2 is FQNEAQ (reference sequence). The CDR3 runs to 17 residues. This CDR3 reads CASSLGTSGKLTNEQFP. CDR3 nucleotide sequence: TGTGCCAGCAGCTTAGGGACTAGCGGGAAACTAACCAATGAGCAGTTCCCC.

Only a few counts were recorded for this clonotype. The V gene is TRBV6-6, the J gene TRBJ1-1, with D maybe TRBD1 (5 bases). Trimming left V 0 bases short and J 5 bases short, with 13 bases between. CDR1 and CDR2 (germline): MNHNY, SVGAGI (reference sequence). The CDR3 is made up of 15 amino acids. The CDR3 spells CASSYSQGLGTEAFF. CDR3 in DNA: TGTGCCAGCAGTTACTCCCAGGGCCTAGGAACTGAAGCTTTCTTT.

The V and J genes are TRBV10-3 and TRBJ1-3; D ambiguous. Trimming pared 6 bases from V and 8 bases from J, leaving 20 bases between. Germline V gives CDR1 ENHRY, CDR2 SYGVKD. This CDR3 comprises 15 residues. CDR3: CAIRADLGYGYTIYF. The CDR3, as DNA: TGTGCCATCAGGGCCGACCTTGGGTATGGCTACACCATATATTTT.

This chain uses TRBV29-1 with TRBJ2-1; D possibly corresponds to TRBD1 (5 bases). Germline V gene data show CDR1 as SQVTM and CDR2 as ANQGSEA. Trimming removed 6 bases from V and 6 bases from J, with 9 bases in between. CDR3 length equals 11 residues. The CDR3 nucleotides are TGCAGCGTAGGACAAAGCAATGAGCAGTTCTTC. Protein product: CSVGQSNEQFF.

Concerning this clonotype: The junction departs from the called germline gene at one end, perhaps through a read error. V gene TRBV19 combines with J gene TRBJ2-7; 9 bases map to TRBD2. The CDR3 covers 16 residues. Germline CDR1 and CDR2: LNHDA and SQIVND (reference sequence). In DNA form, the CDR3 reads TGCGCCTGTAGCCTTTTGGCGGGAGGGCCGGCAAACGAGCAGTACTTC. Its translation is CACSLLAGGPANEQYF.

This clonotype was observed a few times. A much larger clone differs by one base, so this may be a read error. The chain joins TRBV6-1 to TRBJ1-5; unclear D gene. The CDR3 is 14 residues long. V was clipped by 5 bases and J by 1 base, with 9 bases between them. CDR1 is MNHNS, CDR2 SASEGT, per germline. The CDR3 bases are TGTGCCAGCAGTCCCACAGTCAGCAATCAGCCCCAGCATTTT. Its protein is CASSPTVSNQPQHF.

Remarks on this clonotype: A junction boundary mismatches the germline segment, possibly from a read error. The chain carries TRBV20-1 and TRBJ2-2; tentatively, D is TRBD1 or TRBD2 (5 bases each). The CDR3 length is 13 residues. Germline V gives CDR1 DFQATT, CDR2 SNEGSKA (reference sequence). The DNA of the CDR3 is TGCAGTGCTAGGACCTACAGGCCCGGGGAGCTGTTCTTT. Translating gives CSARTYRPGELFF.

The sample holds many counts of this clonotype. The chain is built from TRBV20-1 and TRBJ1-2, with a tentative D call TRBD1 (6 bases). CDR1 is DFQATT and CDR2 is SNEGSKA in the germline V gene (reference sequence). Between the trimmed V and J ends, which lost 2 bases and 7 bases, there was a span of 17 bases. This CDR3 is built from 14 residues. CDR3 nucleotide sequence: TGCAGTGCTAGATGGGACCGGGACATCAGTGGCTACACCTTC. This translates into CSARWDRDISGYTF.

Remarks on this clonotype: A much bigger clone sits one base away, suggesting this may be a read error. The CDR3 does not end in the conserved phenylalanine or tryptophan, so this is likely a read error. The chain recombines TRBV20-1 with TRBJ2-4, with D hard to call. Trimming removed 0 bases at V and 0 bases at J, with 9 bases between. Germline V gene sequence: CDR1 DFQATT, CDR2 SNEGSKA (reference sequence). There are 15 residues in the CDR3. CDR3 protein: CSARDVQLAKNIQYC. CDR3 bases: TGCAGTGCTAGAGATGTACAGCTAGCCAAAAACATTCAGTACTGC.

Many counts were recorded for this clonotype. The V and J genes are TRBV5-1 and TRBJ1-6; possible D gene TRBD1, 6 bases. Trimming took off 5 bases at V and 7 bases at J, with 13 bases between the two ends. The CDR3 has 14 amino acids. Germline CDR1 and CDR2: SGHRS and YFSETQ. CDR3 bases: TGCGCCAGCAGAGCAGGGGCCTCGAATTCACCCCTCCACTTT. Its protein product is CASRAGASNSPLHF.

This chain uses TRBV20-1 with TRBJ2-7, with 11 nucleotides matching TRBD1. Trimming at V came to 6 bases and at J to 5 bases, leaving 6 bases not matched to a gene. CDR3 length: 13 residues. Germline CDR1 is DFQATT and CDR2 is SNEGSKA (reference sequence). The DNA for the CDR3 is TGCAGTGCCGGACAGGGGGCGCGACACGAGCAGTACTTC. Translating gives CSAGQGARHEQYF.

Concerning this clonotype itself: This may be a read error: a much more frequent sequence differs by one nucleotide. The chain couples TRBV7-3 to TRBJ1-1; a possible D gene is TRBD1 (5 bases). CDR3 length: 15 amino acids. CDR1 SGHTA and CDR2 FQGTGA come from the germline V gene. V was clipped by 0 bases and J by 0 bases, with 8 bases between them. The CDR3 DNA follows: TGTGCCAGCAGCTTAACGGGGGTTATGAACACTGAAGCTTTCTTT. It is translated as CASSLTGVMNTEAFF.

This clonotype was found many times. The rearrangement links TRBV6-6 to TRBJ1-3; D is ambiguous. Germline assignment: CDR1 MNHNY and CDR2 SVGAGI (reference sequence). With 2 bases removed from V and 7 bases from J, the gap between germline ends came to 12 bases. This CDR3 comprises 14 residues. Here the CDR3 reads CASSYGVQRNTIYF. The CDR3, as DNA: TGTGCCAGCAGTTACGGGGTACAGAGGAACACCATATATTTT.

Notes on this clonotype: Given a much more abundant clone one base away, this may be a read error. The chain employs TRBV5-1 and TRBJ2-5; tentatively, D is TRBD1 or TRBD2 (5 bases each). The CDR3 length is 12 residues. Germline assignment: CDR1 SGHRS and CDR2 YFSETQ. The CDR3, as DNA: TGCGCCAGCAGCTTCCAGGGACGGACCCACTACTTC. Protein: CASSFQGRTHYF.

Concerning this clonotype itself: Germline is not matched at one junction end, which may reflect a read error. The V call is TRBV30, the J call TRBJ1-2; D call uncertain. CDR3 length equals 14 residues. Germline-derived CDR1 and CDR2 are GTSNPN and SVGIG (reference sequence). CDR3 in DNA: TGTGCCTGGAGTCCCCTGATGGGGTCTTTGGGCTACAACTTC. This encodes CAWSPLMGSLGYNF.

This clonotype was picked up many times. The rearrangement uses TRBV20-1 and TRBJ2-3; weak D call: TRBD2 (5 bases). The CDR3 extends over 15 amino acids. V was clipped by 0 bases and J by 3 bases, with 13 bases between them. Germline CDR1 DFQATT, CDR2 SNEGSKA (reference sequence). Here the CDR3 DNA reads TGCAGTGCTAGAGAGGGTAGCGCCCTGACAGATACGCAGTATTTT. This codes for CSAREGSALTDTQYF.

Regarding this clonotype: This may arise from a read error, as a much more abundant clone is one base away. The rearrangement uses TRBV6-1 and TRBJ1-4, with D perhaps TRBD1 (6 bases). The CDR3 has 14 amino acids. Germline lookup yields CDR1 MNHNS and CDR2 SASEGT. V shed 6 bases and J shed 7 bases, with 15 bases lying between them. CDR3 residues: CASRPTEGGEKLFF. CDR3 in DNA: TGTGCCAGCAGACCGACAGAGGGGGGTGAAAAACTGTTTTTT.

V gene TRBV18 combines with J gene TRBJ1-3; 7 nucleotides align to TRBD1. CDR3 size: 15 residues. Germline V CDR1 and CDR2: KGHSH, LQKENI. V was pared by 3 bases and J by 2 bases, with 4 bases of the junction left unmatched. The CDR3 nucleotides read TGTGCCAGCTCACCTCCCGACAGGGCTGGAAACACCATATATTTT. It specifies CASSPPDRAGNTIYF.

This clonotype was seen at least ten times. This chain joins TRBV4-1 and TRBJ2-3; 10 nucleotides line up with TRBD2. The CDR3 has 17 amino acids. The J segment lost 3 bases and the V segment lost 1 base, leaving 7 bases of the junction unmatched. Germline CDR1 reads MGHRA; CDR2 reads YSYEKL. DNA for the CDR3: TGCGCCAGCAGCCAAGTGATAGCGGGGGGACATACAGATACGCAGTATTTT. Translation: CASSQVIAGGHTDTQYF.

In regard to this clonotype: Since a much larger clone is just one base distant, this may be a read error. The chain combines TRBV3-1 with TRBJ2-7, with D perhaps assigned TRBD1 or TRBD2 (6 bases each). The CDR3 is made up of 14 amino acids. The V gene's germline CDR1 is LGHDT and CDR2 YNNKEL (reference sequence). This CDR3 is CASSQGGAVHERYF. Here the CDR3 DNA reads TGTGCCAGCAGCCAAGGGGGGGCGGTCCACGAGCGGTACTTC.

Ten or more counts support this clonotype. CDR3 in amino acids: CASRPRGGLDEQYF. In DNA, the CDR3 is TGCGCCAGCAGGCCACGTGGGGGTTTGGACGAGCAGTACTTC. V is TRBV5-1 and J is TRBJ2-7, with D perhaps matching TRBD1 or TRBD2 (5 bases each). The CDR3 contains 14 residues. CDR1 SGHRS and CDR2 YFSETQ come from the germline V gene. Trimming took 5 bases from V and 5 from J, leaving 17 bases between them.

This chain joins TRBV24-1 and TRBJ2-7; maybe TRBD1 (6 bases). V was pared by 4 bases and J by 12 bases, with 12 bases between. The CDR3 has 11 residues. Per germline, CDR1 KGHDR and CDR2 SFDVKD. The CDR3 protein is CATSDRGNLYF. As DNA, the CDR3 is TGTGCCACCAGTGACAGGGGTAATCTGTACTTC.

This clonotype was seen ten or more times. With a much larger clone just one base away, this may be a read error. The CDR3 nucleotides read TGCAGTGCTAGAGTCTGGGGGCAGAGCTCCGAGCAGTACTTC. Protein product: CSARVWGQSSEQYF. The genes are TRBV20-1 and TRBJ2-7; perhaps TRBD1 as D (6 bases). Germline CDR1 and CDR2: DFQATT and SNEGSKA (reference sequence). CDR3 length: 14 amino acids. V was cut by 1 base and J by 6 bases, with 16 bases left in between.

This clonotype has a count of ten or more. The rearrangement joins TRBV15 to TRBJ2-1; D remains unclear. The CDR3 totals 13 residues. Germline CDR1 reads LNHNV; CDR2 reads YYDKDF (reference sequence). Trimming removed 6 bases at V and 2 bases at J, with 8 bases between. The CDR3 region has the DNA TGTGCCACCAGAGAGTTGCCCTACAATGAGCAGTTCTTC. Amino acid sequence: CATRELPYNEQFF.

This clonotype was seen ten or more times. The chain employs TRBV5-1 and TRBJ2-5; D gene unclear. V was trimmed by 1 base and J by 8 bases, leaving 15 bases between them. The CDR3 is made up of 14 amino acids. Germline V gene lookup returns CDR1 SGHRS and CDR2 YFSETQ. CDR3 loop: CASSLSPGVDTQYF. The CDR3 DNA reads as TGCGCCAGCAGCTTGTCCCCGGGTGTGGACACCCAGTACTTC.

This clonotype showed up many times. V and J are TRBV10-1 and TRBJ2-1; D gene uncertain. The length of the CDR3 is 14 residues. CDR1 is WNHNN and CDR2 is SYGVQD in the germline V gene (reference sequence). V was cut by 1 base and J by 5 bases, with 9 bases left in between. CDR3 amino acids: CASSEFGPNNEQFF. As DNA, the CDR3 is TGCGCCAGCAGTGAGTTTGGACCTAACAATGAGCAGTTCTTC.

This clonotype has at least ten counts. The chain recombines TRBV5-1 with TRBJ1-6; no reliable D call. Germline lookup yields CDR1 SGHRS and CDR2 YFSETQ. With 2 bases removed from V and 10 bases from J, the gap between germline ends came to 19 bases. This CDR3 has 16 amino acids. The CDR3 DNA sequence: TGCGCCAGCAGCTTCGACCGTATCGTTTTGGGGTCACCCCTCCACTTT. Encoded protein: CASSFDRIVLGSPLHF.

Ten or more counts support this clonotype. This rearrangement joins TRBV20-1 to TRBJ2-7; D gene unclear. Germline values: CDR1 DFQATT, CDR2 SNEGSKA (reference sequence). The CDR3 is made up of 12 amino acids. In nucleotides, the CDR3 is TGCAAACCCTACCGGGCCTCCTACGAGCAGTACTTC. Its protein product is CKPYRASYEQYF.